Each of the 14 T cell receptor beta chains below was sequenced from the same sample in a study of blood T cell repertoires in COVID-19. Using immunoSEQ multiplex PCR, the repertoire was profiled, and TCRdb retains in-frame clones only, with some absent. Here the sample spans about 270,000 clones, roughly 80% being singletons. Sequencing was done on a sample of peripheral blood. The receptors here all came from a woman between 45 and 60 years old who had recovered from COVID-19.

The chain joins TRBV6-5 to TRBJ2-1; no clear D. Germline V gene lookup returns CDR1 MNHEY and CDR2 SVGAGI. The ends were cut back, 5 bases at V and 4 bases at J, with 9 bases in the middle. CDR3 length equals 13 residues. CDR3 protein: CASSMSVYNEQFF. The CDR3 region has the DNA TGTGCCAGCAGTATGTCGGTTTACAATGAGCAGTTCTTC.

The chain combines TRBV28 with TRBJ1-6; 10 bases are shared with TRBD1. CDR1 is MDHEN and CDR2 is SYDVKM in the germline V gene. The CDR3 extends over 14 amino acids. The V segment lost 6 bases and the J segment 9 bases; nucleotides outside the gene matches: 5. The DNA for the CDR3 is TGTGCCAGCAGGCCGGGACAGGGGACTTCACCCCTCCACTTT. The encoded protein is CASRPGQGTSPLHF.

This chain links TRBV30 with TRBJ2-1; D perhaps matches TRBD1 (6 bases). Trimming took 0 bases from V and 4 from J, leaving 10 bases between them. Germline CDR1 GTSNPN, CDR2 SVGIG (reference sequence). This CDR3 has 14 amino acids. The CDR3 bases are TGTGCCTGGAGTGTACTCGACAGGTACAATGAGCAGTTCTTC. It translates to CAWSVLDRYNEQFF.

The gene calls are TRBV7-9 and TRBJ2-5; D uncertain. From germline, CDR1 is SEHNR and CDR2 FQNEAQ (reference sequence). Trimming pared 5 bases from V and 4 bases from J, leaving 14 bases between. The CDR3 extends over 14 amino acids. The CDR3 loop reads CASSPHSFGETQYF. CDR3 coding DNA: TGTGCCAGCAGCCCACACAGTTTTGGAGAGACCCAGTACTTC.

The chain recombines TRBV19 with TRBJ2-1; 7 bases line up with TRBD2. This CDR3 is 16 amino acids long. Germline V gene lookup returns CDR1 LNHDA and CDR2 SQIVND (reference sequence). Trimming cost V 1 base and J 4 bases; bases outside gene matches: 7. CDR3: CASSIGGRAAYNEQFF. The DNA for the CDR3 is TGTGCCAGTAGTATAGGGGGGAGGGCCGCATACAATGAGCAGTTCTTC.

V is TRBV6-5 and J is TRBJ2-1, with 9 bases identical to TRBD2. The CDR3 is made up of 15 amino acids. Trimming at V came to 7 bases and at J to 1 base, leaving 5 bases not matched to a gene. Germline assignment: CDR1 MNHEY and CDR2 SVGAGI. In DNA, the CDR3 is TGTGCCAGCACCCATAGCGGGGGTTCCTACAATGAGCAGTTCTTC. Translation: CASTHSGGSYNEQFF.

V gene TRBV14 combines with J gene TRBJ2-7, with 7 positions matching TRBD1. Trimming took 3 bases from V and 3 from J; bases not matched to a gene: 11. The CDR3 has 16 amino acids. Germline loops: CDR1 SGHDN, CDR2 FVKESK. The CDR3 region has the DNA TGTGCCAGCAGCCATCAGGACAGGAGCCATCTCTACGAGCAGTACTTC. Protein: CASSHQDRSHLYEQYF.

The rearrangement links TRBV5-1 to TRBJ2-2; 7 nucleotides line up with TRBD1. CDR3 length equals 15 residues. The V gene's germline CDR1 is SGHRS and CDR2 YFSETQ. Trimming cost V 4 bases and J 7 bases; bases outside gene matches: 10. CDR3 loop: CASSIRQGQGGELFF. The CDR3 nucleotides are TGCGCCAGCAGCATTCGACAGGGTCAGGGCGGGGAGCTGTTTTTT. The whole variable domain, filled in from reference TRBV5-1 and TRBJ2-2, reads KAGVTQTPRYLIKTRGQQVTLSCSPISGHRSVSWYQQTPGQGLQFLFEYFSETQRNKGNFPGRFSGRQFSNSRSEMNVSTLELGDSALYLCASSIRQGQGGELFFGEGSRLTVL.

The genes are TRBV20-1 and TRBJ1-2; 9 bases fit TRBD1. J was trimmed by 8 bases and V by 3 bases; bases with no gene match: 7. CDR1 is DFQATT and CDR2 is SNEGSKA in the germline V gene (reference sequence). This CDR3 region has 13 residues. The CDR3 loop reads CSASGDRAKGYTF. The CDR3 DNA is TGCAGTGCTAGTGGGGACAGGGCGAAAGGCTACACCTTC.

This clone appeared a single time. This rearrangement joins TRBV5-1 to TRBJ1-1, with D hard to call. Germline-derived CDR1 and CDR2 are SGHRS and YFSETQ. The CDR3 spans 14 residues. V was trimmed by 4 bases and J by 5 bases, leaving 15 bases between them. CDR3 bases: TGCGCCAGCAGCACTCATCTAGGCTCTACTGAAGCTTTCTTT. The encoded protein is CASSTHLGSTEAFF.

This chain joins TRBV27 and TRBJ2-5, with TRBD2 matching 8 bases. CDR3 length equals 14 residues. V gave up 6 bases and J gave up 1 base; unmatched junction bases: 4. The germline CDR1 and CDR2 sequences are MNHEY and SMNVEV (reference sequence). For the CDR3, the DNA is TGTGCCAGCAGATTAGCGGGGCCCCAAGAGACCCAGTACTTC. This codes for CASRLAGPQETQYF.

The V and J genes are TRBV28 and TRBJ2-1; 9 bases are a match to TRBD2. Unmatched junction bases numbered 5, after V lost 2 bases and J lost 9 bases. Germline V gene sequence: CDR1 MDHEN, CDR2 SYDVKM. CDR3 length: 14 residues. In DNA, the CDR3 is TGTGCCAGCAGTTTACGGCGGGAGGGGGTTGAGCAGTTCTTC. Translation: CASSLRREGVEQFF.

A note on this clone: Sequence at one end of the junction differs from germline and may be a read error. The rearrangement links TRBV7-2 to TRBJ2-3; 9 nucleotides line up with TRBD2. Looked up from germline, CDR1 is SGHTA and CDR2 is FQGNSA. The CDR3 is made up of 14 amino acids. This chain's CDR3 is CASRLAGEVDTQYF. The CDR3 bases are TGTGCCAGCAGGTTAGCGGGAGAGGTAGATACGCAGTATTTT.

V is TRBV7-2 and J is TRBJ1-2, with no clear D. The CDR3 is made up of 14 amino acids. Germline assignment: CDR1 SGHTA and CDR2 FQGNSA. Trimming shortened V by 2 bases and J by 5 bases, and 12 bases separated the two germline ends. CDR3 sequence (DNA): TGTGCCAGCAGCTTAAGGAGCTACGGTTATGGCTACACCTTC. It specifies CASSLRSYGYGYTF.